This T cell receptor (beta chain) was documented in a study of patients and donors after allogeneic stem cell transplantation. Trimming cost V 3 bases and J 4 bases, with 13 bases left between them. This CDR3 spans 15 amino acids. Germline CDR1 and CDR2: MNHNY and SVGAGI (reference sequence). From the RT-PCR reads, TCRdb called clonotypes with MiXCR, one entry per CDR3 protein. The sample carries 80,000 to 90,000 distinct CDR3 sequences, around 49% recorded once. Sequenced sample: blood, either unsorted or a sorted T cell fraction (not recorded which). The chain uses TRBV6-6 and TRBJ1-3; D is possibly TRBD1 (5 bases). The TCR sequence derives from a human donor who was either an allogeneic HSCT recipient or a stem cell or donor lymphocyte infusion donor (not recorded which). It is not recorded whose cells these are; they may come from a transplant donor. This chain's CDR3 is CASSYQDSSGNTIYF. As DNA, the CDR3 is TGTGCCAGCAGTTATCAAGACAGCTCCGGAAACACCATATATTTT.